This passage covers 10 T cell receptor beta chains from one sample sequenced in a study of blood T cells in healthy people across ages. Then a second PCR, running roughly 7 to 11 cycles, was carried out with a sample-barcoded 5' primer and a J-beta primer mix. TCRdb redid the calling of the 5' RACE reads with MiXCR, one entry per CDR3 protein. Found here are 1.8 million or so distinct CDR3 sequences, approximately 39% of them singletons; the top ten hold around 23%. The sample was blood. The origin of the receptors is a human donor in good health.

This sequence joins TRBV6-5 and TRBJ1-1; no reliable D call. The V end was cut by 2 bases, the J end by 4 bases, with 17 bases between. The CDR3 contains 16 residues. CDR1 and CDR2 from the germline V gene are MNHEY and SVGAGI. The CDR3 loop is CASSYRTLVVGTEAFF. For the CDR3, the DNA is TGTGCCAGCAGTTACAGGACCCTGGTGGTGGGCACTGAAGCTTTCTTT.

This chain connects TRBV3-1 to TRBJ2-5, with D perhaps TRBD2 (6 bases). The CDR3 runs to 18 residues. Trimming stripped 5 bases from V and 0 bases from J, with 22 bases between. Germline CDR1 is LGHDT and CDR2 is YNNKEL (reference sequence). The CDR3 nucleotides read TGTGCCAGCAGCATAGACGGCCTAGCGCCCTGGTACCAAGAGACCCAGTACTTC. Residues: CASSIDGLAPWYQETQYF.

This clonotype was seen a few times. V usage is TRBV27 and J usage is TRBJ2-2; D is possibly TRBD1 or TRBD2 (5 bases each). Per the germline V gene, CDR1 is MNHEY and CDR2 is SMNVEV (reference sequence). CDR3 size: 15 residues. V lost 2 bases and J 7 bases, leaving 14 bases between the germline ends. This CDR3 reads CASSLRIGAGGELFF. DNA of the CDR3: TGTGCCAGCAGTTTAAGAATAGGGGCGGGCGGGGAGCTGTTTTTT.

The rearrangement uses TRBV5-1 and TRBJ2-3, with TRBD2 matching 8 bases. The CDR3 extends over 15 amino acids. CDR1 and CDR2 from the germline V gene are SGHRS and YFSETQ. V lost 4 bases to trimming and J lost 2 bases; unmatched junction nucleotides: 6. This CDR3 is CASSPRGGDTDTQYF. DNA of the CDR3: TGCGCCAGCAGCCCCCGGGGGGGAGACACAGATACGCAGTATTTT.

This CDR3 is CASSRTSGGRAGELFF. In DNA, the CDR3 is TGCGCCAGCAGCCGTACTAGCGGGGGAAGGGCCGGGGAGCTGTTTTTT. The chain has TRBV4-3 and TRBJ2-2; 11 bases match TRBD2. With V trimmed by 4 bases and J by 6 bases, 7 bases remained unmatched. The germline V gene encodes CDR1 LGHNA and CDR2 YSLEER. This CDR3 is 16 amino acids long.

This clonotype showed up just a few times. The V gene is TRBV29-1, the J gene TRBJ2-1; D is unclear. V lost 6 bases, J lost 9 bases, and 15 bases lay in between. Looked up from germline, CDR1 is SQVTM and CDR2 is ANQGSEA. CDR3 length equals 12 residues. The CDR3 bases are TGCAGCGTCACTCCCCCGTCCGGTGAGCAGTTCTTC. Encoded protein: CSVTPPSGEQFF.

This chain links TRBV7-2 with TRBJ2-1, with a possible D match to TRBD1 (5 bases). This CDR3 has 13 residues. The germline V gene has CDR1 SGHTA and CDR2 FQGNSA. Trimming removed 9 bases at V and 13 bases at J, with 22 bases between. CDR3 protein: CASDQGWQETQFF. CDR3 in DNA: TGTGCCAGTGATCAGGGCTGGCAAGAGACCCAGTTCTTC.

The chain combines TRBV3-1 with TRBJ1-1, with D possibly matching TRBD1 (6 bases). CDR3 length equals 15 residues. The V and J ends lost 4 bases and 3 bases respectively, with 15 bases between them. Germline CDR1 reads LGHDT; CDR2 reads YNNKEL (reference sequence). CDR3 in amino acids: CASSPGVRGDTEAFF. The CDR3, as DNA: TGTGCCAGCAGCCCCGGCGTCAGGGGAGACACTGAAGCTTTCTTT. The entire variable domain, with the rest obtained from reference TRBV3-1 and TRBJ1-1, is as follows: DTAVSQTPKYLVTQMGNDKSIKCEQNLGHDTMYWYKQDSKKFLKIMFSYNNKELIINETVPNRFSPKSPDKAHLNLHINSLELGDSAVYFCASSPGVRGDTEAFFGQGTRLTVV.

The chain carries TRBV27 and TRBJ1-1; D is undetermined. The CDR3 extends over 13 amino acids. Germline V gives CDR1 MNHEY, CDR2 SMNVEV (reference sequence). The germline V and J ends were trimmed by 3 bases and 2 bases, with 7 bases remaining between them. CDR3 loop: CASSFFINTEAFF. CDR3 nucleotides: TGTGCCAGCAGTTTTTTCATAAACACTGAAGCTTTCTTT.

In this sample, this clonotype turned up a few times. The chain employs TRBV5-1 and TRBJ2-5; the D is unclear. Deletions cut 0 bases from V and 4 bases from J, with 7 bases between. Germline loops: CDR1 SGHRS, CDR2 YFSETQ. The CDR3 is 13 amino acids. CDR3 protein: CASSLEWGETQYF. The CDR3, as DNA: TGCGCCAGCAGCTTGGAGTGGGGAGAGACCCAGTACTTC. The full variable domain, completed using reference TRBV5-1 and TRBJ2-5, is KAGVTQTPRYLIKTRGQQVTLSCSPISGHRSVSWYQQTPGQGLQFLFEYFSETQRNKGNFPGRFSGRQFSNSRSEMNVSTLELGDSALYLCASSLEWGETQYFGPGTRLLVL.